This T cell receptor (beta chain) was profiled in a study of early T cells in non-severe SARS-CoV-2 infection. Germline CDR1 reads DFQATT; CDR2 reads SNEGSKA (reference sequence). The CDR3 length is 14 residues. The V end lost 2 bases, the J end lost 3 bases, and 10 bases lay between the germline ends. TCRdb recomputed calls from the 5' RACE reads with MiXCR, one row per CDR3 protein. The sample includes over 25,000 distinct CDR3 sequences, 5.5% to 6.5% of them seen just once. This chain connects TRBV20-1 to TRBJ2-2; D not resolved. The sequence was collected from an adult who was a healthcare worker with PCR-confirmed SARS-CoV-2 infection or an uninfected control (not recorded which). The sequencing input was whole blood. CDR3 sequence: CSARPTAHTGELFF. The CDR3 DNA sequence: TGCAGTGCTAGACCAACGGCTCACACCGGGGAGCTGTTTTTT.